One sample yielded the 29 T cell receptor beta chains listed below, sequenced in a study of blood T cell repertoires in COVID-19. Profiled with immunoSEQ multiplex PCR; TCRdb holds only in-frame clones, not every one. The sample contains 100,000 to 150,000 clones, approximately 90% of which appear only once. Sequences were obtained from peripheral blood. The receptors were sampled from a man aged 45-60 years with acute or convalescent COVID-19.

J is TRBJ2-7 and V is TRBV14, with TRBD1 identical over 11 bases. The CDR3 runs to 16 residues. V lost 4 bases, J lost 2 bases, and 7 bases stayed unmatched. Germline V gene lookup returns CDR1 SGHDN and CDR2 FVKESK. CDR3 in amino acids: CASSLTPGQGAYEQYF. The CDR3 region has the DNA TGTGCCAGCAGCCTTACACCGGGACAGGGGGCCTACGAGCAGTACTTC.

The gene calls are TRBV2 and TRBJ1-1, with 10 bases aligning to TRBD1. Germline CDR1 reads SNHLY; CDR2 reads FYNNEI. This CDR3 has 15 amino acids. With 6 bases clipped from V and 4 bases from J, the junction kept 8 bases outside the gene matches. For the CDR3, the DNA is TGTGCCAGCAGCGCCGACAGGGGGCGAAGCACTGAAGCTTTCTTT. Encoded protein: CASSADRGRSTEAFF.

A word on this clone: Sequence at one end of the junction differs from germline and may be a read error. This rearrangement joins TRBV28 to TRBJ2-2, with a weak D call TRBD2 (6 bases). CDR1 and CDR2 from the germline V gene are MDHEN and SYDVKM. The CDR3 contains 14 residues. Written as DNA, the CDR3 is TGTGCCTCACACACCCGCGGGAACCCCGGGGAGCTGTTTTTT. Translation gives CASHTRGNPGELFF.

The V and J genes are TRBV27 and TRBJ2-7, with 8 bases that match TRBD1. Germline loops: CDR1 MNHEY, CDR2 SMNVEV (reference sequence). The trim removed 6 bases at V and 3 bases at J, leaving 16 bases unmatched. The CDR3 runs 17 residues. Here the CDR3 DNA reads TGTGCCAGCAGGATCTTACAAGGAAGGACAGGGCTCTACGAGCAGTACTTC. Translated, it gives CASRILQGRTGLYEQYF.

The V call is TRBV3-1 (or the pseudogene TRBV3-2), the J call TRBJ1-5, with D hard to call. Germline V lookup: CDR1 LGHDT, CDR2 YNNKEL (reference sequence). The length of the CDR3 is 14 residues. Trimming stripped 3 bases from V and 3 bases from J, with 9 bases between. The CDR3 DNA sequence: TGTGCCAGCAGCCATGCAGGAAACAATCAGCCCCAGCATTTT. It yields the protein CASSHAGNNQPQHF.

The chain combines TRBV19 with TRBJ2-5, with 10 positions matching TRBD2. The CDR3 runs 17 residues. Germline V gene sequence: CDR1 LNHDA, CDR2 SQIVND (reference sequence). With 5 bases clipped from V and 6 bases from J, the junction kept 15 bases outside the gene matches. CDR3 bases: TGTGCCAGTAGTGCCCATGGAGCTAGCGGGAGATTTAAGACCCAGTACTTC. Its protein is CASSAHGASGRFKTQYF.

CDR3 nucleotide sequence: TGTGCCAGCAGCGCGACTAGCGGGATTTACCAAGAGACCCAGTACTTC. It specifies CASSATSGIYQETQYF. V usage is TRBV5-4 and J usage is TRBJ2-5; 11 bases line up with TRBD2. The ends lost 4 bases at V and 0 bases at J; junction bases unmatched: 5. Germline CDR1 reads SGHNT; CDR2 reads YYREEE (reference sequence). This CDR3 spans 16 amino acids.

This chain uses TRBV6-5 with TRBJ1-5; D is uncertain. With 0 bases removed from V and 2 bases from J, the gap between germline ends came to 8 bases. The V gene's germline CDR1 is MNHEY and CDR2 SVGAGI. This CDR3 contains 15 residues. As DNA, the CDR3 is TGTGCCAGCAGTTACTCGAGCAAAGGCAATCAGCCCCAGCATTTT. Its translation is CASSYSSKGNQPQHF.

The chain recombines TRBV5-6 with TRBJ1-4, with D possibly matching TRBD1 (5 bases). From germline, CDR1 is SGHDT and CDR2 YYEEEE. This CDR3 is built from 15 residues. V gave up 4 bases and J gave up 8 bases, with 18 bases separating them. In nucleotides, the CDR3 is TGTGCCAGCAGCCTCCTCAGCGGGGCTCGGGAAAAACTGTTTTTT. It codes for CASSLLSGAREKLFF.

The chain joins TRBV19 to TRBJ1-5, with 8 bases lining up with TRBD1. Germline-derived CDR1 and CDR2 are LNHDA and SQIVND (reference sequence). With 9 bases clipped from V and 4 bases from J, the junction kept 8 bases outside the gene matches. This CDR3 spans 14 amino acids. CDR3 sequence: CASKLTGDNQPQHF. CDR3 in DNA: TGTGCCAGCAAACTGACAGGGGATAATCAGCCCCAGCATTTT.

The genes are TRBV3-1 (or the pseudogene TRBV3-2) and TRBJ2-1; TRBD2 might be the D (6 bases). From germline, CDR1 is LGHDT and CDR2 YNNKEL (reference sequence). The CDR3 has 14 amino acids. Trimming removed 5 bases from V and 8 bases from J, with 16 bases in between. DNA of the CDR3: TGTGCCAGCAGCTCTAAGGGAGGCCTAGATGAGCAGTTCTTC. Residues: CASSSKGGLDEQFF.

Here the CDR3 reads CASSAGGQAKYNSPLHF. CDR3 in DNA: TGTGCCAGCAGTGCAGGCGGACAGGCCAAATATAATTCACCCCTCCACTTT. The chain couples TRBV28 to TRBJ1-6, with TRBD1 matching 7 bases. Germline V lookup: CDR1 MDHEN, CDR2 SYDVKM. J lost 4 bases, V lost 5 bases, and 11 bases had no gene match. The CDR3 is 17 amino acids.

The genes are TRBV7-9 and TRBJ2-3; D uncertain. The CDR3 extends over 12 amino acids. CDR1 and CDR2 from the germline V gene are SEHNR and FQNEAQ (reference sequence). V lost 5 bases and J lost 0, with 3 bases in between. DNA of the CDR3: TGTGCCAGCAGCGAGAGCACAGATACGCAGTATTTT. This codes for CASSESTDTQYF.

This sequence joins TRBV18 and TRBJ2-5, with TRBD2 identical over 8 bases. There are 18 residues in the CDR3. Unmatched junction bases numbered 20, after V lost 2 bases and J lost 9 bases. Germline V gives CDR1 KGHSH, CDR2 LQKENI. The CDR3 here is CASSPFLAGYGLNGAQYF. CDR3 DNA: TGTGCCAGCTCACCATTTCTAGCGGGCTACGGATTAAACGGGGCCCAGTACTTC.

The chain is built from TRBV3-1 (or the pseudogene TRBV3-2) and TRBJ1-6; D perhaps matches TRBD1 (5 bases). The CDR3 totals 13 residues. Germline CDR1 is LGHDT and CDR2 is YNNKEL (reference sequence). V was clipped by 6 bases and J by 10 bases, with 13 bases between them. Written as DNA, the CDR3 is TGTGCCAGCAGTCATCCGGGGGACTCACCCCTCCACTTT. Translating gives CASSHPGDSPLHF.

This clone was seen once. The gene calls are TRBV7-3 and TRBJ1-1; D call uncertain. This CDR3 region has 13 residues. Per germline, CDR1 SGHTA and CDR2 FQGTGA. V lost 4 bases and J lost 1, with 7 bases in between. The CDR3 reads CASSYDKNTEAFF. The DNA for the CDR3 is TGTGCCAGCAGCTACGACAAGAACACTGAAGCTTTCTTT.

This clone was seen once. The rearrangement uses TRBV12-3 or TRBV12-4 and TRBJ2-7; D possibly corresponds to TRBD1 (6 bases). The CDR3 length is 13 residues. V lost 6 bases, J lost 6 bases, and 15 bases lay in between. The CDR3, as DNA: TGTGCCAGCAGCCACAGGGTTCCGCCCGAGCAGTACTTC. Translating it yields CASSHRVPPEQYF.

The rearrangement links TRBV5-5 to TRBJ2-2; a weak D match, TRBD2 (6 bases). Trimming stripped 2 bases from V and 7 bases from J, with 15 bases between. In germline, CDR1 is SGHKS, CDR2 YYEKEE (reference sequence). The CDR3 length is 15 residues. As DNA, the CDR3 is TGTGCCAGCAGCTTACCTACGGGGGTGGGCGGGGAGCTGTTTTTT. As protein: CASSLPTGVGGELFF.

V and J are TRBV5-6 and TRBJ2-4; a possible D gene is TRBD2 (5 bases). Germline lookup yields CDR1 SGHDT and CDR2 YYEEEE. The CDR3 contains 16 residues. Trimming took 3 bases from V and 0 from J, leaving 13 bases between them. In DNA form, the CDR3 reads TGTGCCAGCAGCTCGCCGGGGAGACTAGCCAAAAACATTCAGTACTTC. Protein product: CASSSPGRLAKNIQYF. The full variable domain, completed using reference TRBV5-6 and TRBJ2-4, is DAGVTQSPTHLIKTRGQQVTLRCSPKSGHDTVSWYQQALGQGPQFIFQYYEEEERQRGNFPDRFSGHQFPNYSSELNVNALLLGDSALYLCASSSPGRLAKNIQYFGAGTRLSVL.

This clone was counted a single time. The chain links TRBV3-1 (or the pseudogene TRBV3-2) to TRBJ1-2; TRBD1 agrees at 9 bases. Trimming removed 4 bases from V and 4 bases from J; junction bases left unmatched: 13. CDR3 length: 17 amino acids. CDR1 is LGHDT, CDR2 YNNKEL, per germline (reference sequence). CDR3 sequence reads: CASSPSGTGRLGYGYTF. CDR3 coding DNA: TGTGCCAGCAGCCCCTCCGGGACAGGGCGATTGGGCTATGGCTACACCTTC.

V gene TRBV18 combines with J gene TRBJ1-2, with D uncertain. This CDR3 has 14 amino acids. Germline V gives CDR1 KGHSH, CDR2 LQKENI. The V gene lost 5 bases and the J gene lost 2 bases, with 12 bases spanning the gap. Here the CDR3 reads CASSTSQANYGYTF. In DNA form, the CDR3 reads TGTGCCAGCTCAACGTCGCAGGCCAACTATGGCTACACCTTC. The full variable domain, with the rest looked up from reference TRBV18 and TRBJ1-2, is NAGVMQNPRHLVRRRGQEARLRCSPMKGHSHVYWYRQLPEEGLKFMVYLQKENIIDESGMPKERFSAEFPKEGPSILRIQQVVRGDSAAYFCASSTSQANYGYTFGSGTRLTVV.

V gene TRBV7-9 combines with J gene TRBJ1-1; D unresolved. The CDR3 spans 19 residues. V lost 5 bases and J 0 bases, leaving 25 bases between the germline ends. The germline CDR1 and CDR2 sequences are SEHNR and FQNEAQ (reference sequence). CDR3 amino acids: CASSHLRGSGGPLNTEAFF. DNA for the CDR3: TGTGCCAGCAGCCACCTCCGGGGTTCGGGCGGGCCTCTGAACACTGAAGCTTTCTTT.

The rearrangement uses TRBV6-1 and TRBJ1-5; 7 nucleotides match TRBD1. J lost 5 bases, V lost 0 bases, and 22 bases had no gene match. The CDR3 sequence is 21 residues long. CDR1 is MNHNS and CDR2 is SASEGT in the germline V gene. The CDR3, as DNA: TGTGCCAGCAGTGAAGCTGTAAGGGACAGACAGCTGGTCGGTATGGATCAGCCCCAGCATTTT. Protein sequence: CASSEAVRDRQLVGMDQPQHF.

The chain joins TRBV5-1 to TRBJ1-2; D is ambiguous. This CDR3 contains 13 residues. CDR1 is SGHRS and CDR2 is YFSETQ in the germline V gene. V was shortened by 4 bases and J by 5 bases, with 12 bases between the two germline ends. The CDR3 is CASSNGRVYGYTF. In nucleotides, the CDR3 is TGCGCCAGCAGCAATGGGAGGGTGTATGGCTACACCTTC. The full variable domain, with the rest looked up from reference TRBV5-1 and TRBJ1-2, is KAGVTQTPRYLIKTRGQQVTLSCSPISGHRSVSWYQQTPGQGLQFLFEYFSETQRNKGNFPGRFSGRQFSNSRSEMNVSTLELGDSALYLCASSNGRVYGYTFGSGTRLTVV.

The rearrangement links TRBV28 to TRBJ1-4; tentatively, D is TRBD1 (5 bases). Trimming pared 5 bases from V and 3 bases from J, leaving 16 bases between. This CDR3 spans 16 amino acids. Germline V CDR1 and CDR2: MDHEN, SYDVKM. DNA for the CDR3: TGTGCCAGCAGTGGCACAGGTACTTTGGCTAATGAAAAACTGTTTTTT. It specifies CASSGTGTLANEKLFF.

The chain links TRBV3-1 (or the pseudogene TRBV3-2) to TRBJ1-2, with 9 bases fitting TRBD1. With V trimmed by 6 bases and J by 6 bases, 5 bases remained unmatched. The CDR3 has 13 amino acids. CDR1 is LGHDT and CDR2 is YNNKEL in the germline V gene (reference sequence). The CDR3 bases are TGTGCCAGCAGGCTACAGGGGGCGAATGGCTACACCTTC. Its protein product is CASRLQGANGYTF.

This clone was observed a few times. CDR3 in amino acids: CASSSPEGGLEAFF. The CDR3 DNA is TGTGCCAGCAGCTCCCCTGAAGGGGGCCTTGAAGCTTTCTTT. The chain has TRBV7-3 and TRBJ1-1; TRBD1 agrees at 7 bases. The CDR3 length is 14 residues. The trim removed 4 bases at V and 7 bases at J, leaving 9 bases unmatched. Germline CDR1 reads SGHTA; CDR2 reads FQGTGA.

This clone was detected only once. The chain employs TRBV7-2 and TRBJ2-3, with no clear D. Germline lookup yields CDR1 SGHTA and CDR2 FQGNSA. This CDR3 region has 15 residues. V shed 4 bases and J shed 4 bases, with 15 bases lying between them. CDR3 DNA sequence: TGTGCCAGCAGCTCACTCCTAGTATCCGCAGATACGCAGTATTTT. Residues: CASSSLLVSADTQYF. Supplemented by reference TRBV7-2 and TRBJ2-3, the full variable domain reads GAGVSQSPSNKVTEKGKDVELRCDPISGHTALYWYRQSLGQGLEFLIYFQGNSAPDKSGLPSDRFSAERTGGSVSTLTIQRTQQEDSAVYLCASSSLLVSADTQYFGPGTRLTVL.

This clone was detected a few times. This chain uses TRBV11-2 with TRBJ1-3; 8 bases agree with TRBD1. Germline V gene lookup returns CDR1 SGHAT and CDR2 FQNNGV. With V trimmed by 4 bases and J by 6 bases, 5 bases remained unmatched. The CDR3 loop spans 14 amino acids. The CDR3 region has the DNA TGTGCCAGCAGCTCGGACAGGGTTGCAAACACCATATATTTT. Amino acid sequence: CASSSDRVANTIYF.